One and the same sample provided the 10 T cell receptor beta chains below, sequenced in a study of shared clonotypes between healthy human individuals. The table came from immunoSEQ multiplex PCR; TCRdb's copy has only in-frame clones and leaves some out. The sample lists about 1 million clones; roughly 80% were seen once. The sequencing input was memory CD4+ T cells sorted from blood. Documented subset: CD45RA-negative fraction. The receptors were sampled from a man between 18 and 29 years old in good health.

As for this clone: Sequence at one end of the junction differs from germline and may be a read error. This chain joins TRBV4-3 and TRBJ2-7; 8 nucleotides line up with TRBD2. Per the germline V gene, CDR1 is LGHNA and CDR2 is YSLEER. The CDR3 is 16 amino acids. CDR3 DNA: TGCGCCAGCAGCCCTAGTGCCAGCGGGAGCTCCTCCGAGCAGTACTTC. This sequence encodes CASSPSASGSSSEQYF.

This clone was seen a single time. This chain connects TRBV7-2 to TRBJ2-7; no definite D call. The CDR3 totals 14 residues. Trimming took 2 bases from V and 1 from J, leaving 9 bases between them. CDR1 and CDR2 (germline): SGHTA, FQGNSA. The CDR3 is CASSLLELSYEQYF. DNA of the CDR3: TGTGCCAGCAGCTTACTTGAATTATCCTACGAGCAGTACTTC.

This clone was counted once. The V and J genes are TRBV10-2 and TRBJ1-4; TRBD1 aligns across 10 bases. The CDR3 has 13 residues. V trimming: 7 bases; J trimming: 8 bases; junction bases outside the gene matches: 4. CDR1 and CDR2 from the germline V gene are WSHSY and SAAADI. The CDR3 spells CASNGQGGEKLFF. DNA for the CDR3: TGCGCCAGCAACGGACAGGGGGGAGAAAAACTGTTTTTT.

This clone was detected only a few times. This rearrangement joins TRBV11-2 to TRBJ2-7, with unresolved D. The CDR3 consists of 15 residues. V lost 5 bases, J lost 2 bases, and 16 bases lay in between. Per the germline V gene, CDR1 is SGHAT and CDR2 is FQNNGV. The CDR3 protein is CASSLQAGGTYEQYF. CDR3 bases: TGTGCCAGCAGCCTACAAGCCGGCGGTACCTACGAGCAGTACTTC.

The chain recombines TRBV19 with TRBJ1-3; D gene unclear. Germline V gene data show CDR1 as LNHDA and CDR2 as SQIVND (reference sequence). Trimming removed 9 bases at V and 2 bases at J, with 8 bases between. The CDR3 loop spans 12 amino acids. The CDR3 sequence: CARSSPGNTIYF. For the CDR3, the DNA is TGTGCCAGAAGTTCACCTGGAAACACCATATATTTT. The full variable domain, with the rest looked up from reference TRBV19 and TRBJ1-3, is DGGITQSPKYLFRKEGQNVTLSCEQNLNHDAMYWYRQDPGQGLRLIYYSQIVNDFQKGDIAEGYSVSREKKESFPLTVTSAQKNPTAFYLCARSSPGNTIYFGEGSWLTVV.

This chain joins TRBV12-5 and TRBJ2-5; D perhaps matches TRBD1 (5 bases). This CDR3 comprises 16 residues. V was cut by 0 bases and J by 5 bases, with 16 bases left in between. Per germline, CDR1 LGHNT and CDR2 FRNRAP. The CDR3 DNA sequence: TGTGCTAGTGGTTTGGTATTGGGGCAGGGTATGGAGACCCAGTACTTC. This gives the protein CASGLVLGQGMETQYF.

The V call is TRBV10-3, the J call TRBJ2-3; TRBD2 agrees at 10 bases. Germline CDR1 and CDR2: ENHRY and SYGVKD. This CDR3 contains 16 residues. Unmatched junction bases numbered 13, after V lost 10 bases and J lost 3 bases. CDR3 amino acids: CATRIGASGGTDTQYF. DNA of the CDR3: TGTGCCACCCGAATTGGCGCTAGCGGGGGTACAGATACGCAGTATTTT.

The rearrangement joins TRBV11-2 to TRBJ2-1, with TRBD2 matching 8 bases. Germline CDR1 and CDR2: SGHAT and FQNNGV. The trim removed 5 bases at V and 7 bases at J, leaving 10 bases unmatched. The CDR3 has 15 residues. The CDR3 spells CASSPGGGRSNEQFF. The DNA for the CDR3 is TGTGCCAGCAGCCCGGGGGGCGGGAGGTCGAATGAGCAGTTCTTC.

Details on this clone: Within the sample, other DNA sequences also encode this same CDR3. V usage is TRBV6-5 and J usage is TRBJ1-6; D might be TRBD1 (5 bases). The V gene lost 3 bases and the J gene lost 10 bases, with 10 bases spanning the gap. This CDR3 region has 13 residues. Germline loops: CDR1 MNHEY, CDR2 SVGAGI. The CDR3 reads CASSYVGDSPLHF. The CDR3 region has the DNA TGTGCCAGCAGTTATGTCGGGGACTCACCCCTCCACTTT.

The chain employs TRBV6-1 and TRBJ2-2; possibly TRBD2 for D (6 bases). The CDR3 consists of 14 residues. Per the germline V gene, CDR1 is MNHNS and CDR2 is SASEGT. V was cut by 7 bases and J by 2 bases, with 11 bases left in between. For the CDR3, the DNA is TGTGCCAGCACAACGGGACTTAACACCGGGGAGCTGTTTTTT. Amino acids: CASTTGLNTGELFF.